The 23 T cell receptor beta chains in this list originate from one sample, sequenced in a study of beta chain features in type 1 diabetes. Expressed TCRB transcripts were sequenced because the isolated RNA had all been reverse transcribed beforehand. Some clones are missing from TCRdb's copy, which holds only in-frame ones; the method was immunoSEQ multiplex PCR. The sample yields around 320,000 clones, around 15% seen once. Sequenced sample: central memory CD4+ T cells from blood. These receptors were collected from a man aged 30 to 45 in good health.

This clone was seen a handful of times. This chain links TRBV5-4 with TRBJ2-5; D unclear. The germline V and J ends were trimmed by 2 bases and 3 bases, with 5 bases remaining between them. Per the germline V gene, CDR1 is SGHNT and CDR2 is YYREEE (reference sequence). This CDR3 has 12 residues. Here the CDR3 reads CASSFPEETQYF. The DNA for the CDR3 is TGTGCCAGCAGCTTCCCCGAAGAGACCCAGTACTTC.

This clone was seen a few times. This chain joins TRBV30 and TRBJ2-7; TRBD2 matches 8 bases. J lost 4 bases, V lost 2 bases, and 13 bases had no gene match. This CDR3 spans 16 amino acids. CDR1 and CDR2 (germline): GTSNPN, SVGIG (reference sequence). The CDR3 bases are TGTGCCTGGAGTTCGCAGCGGGAGCGATTCGGGTACGAGCAGTACGTC. Translated: CAWSSQRERFGYEQYV.

V gene TRBV5-1 combines with J gene TRBJ2-2; 7 nucleotides line up with TRBD1. CDR3 size: 14 residues. V trimming: 9 bases; J trimming: 4 bases; junction bases outside the gene matches: 9. Looked up from germline, CDR1 is SGHRS and CDR2 is YFSETQ. CDR3 sequence: CATQPGQSTGELFF. CDR3 nucleotides: TGCGCCACTCAACCGGGACAGAGCACCGGGGAGCTGTTTTTT.

This clone was seen more than once but under ten times. Other DNA sequences within the sample encode an identical CDR3. The V call is TRBV20-1, the J call TRBJ2-5; no clear D. The CDR3 is made up of 10 amino acids. Germline values: CDR1 DFQATT, CDR2 SNEGSKA (reference sequence). The V and J ends lost 6 bases and 0 bases respectively, with 2 bases between them. The CDR3 loop reads CSAYQETQYF. CDR3 nucleotides: TGCAGTGCCTACCAAGAGACCCAGTACTTC.

This clone showed up many times. The chain employs TRBV7-9 and TRBJ1-1; TRBD1 might be the D (6 bases). Germline lookup yields CDR1 SEHNR and CDR2 FQNEAQ (reference sequence). The V gene lost 2 bases and the J gene lost 4 bases, with 8 bases spanning the gap. CDR3 length: 13 residues. The CDR3 here is CASSLMGATEAFF. In DNA form, the CDR3 reads TGTGCCAGCAGCTTAATGGGGGCCACTGAAGCTTTCTTT.

This clone has only a few counts. The rearrangement uses TRBV11-2 and TRBJ2-6, with 10 bases matching TRBD1. Germline assignment: CDR1 SGHAT and CDR2 FQNNGV. The CDR3 sequence is 18 residues long. V lost 5 bases to trimming and J lost 0 bases; unmatched junction nucleotides: 7. In DNA form, the CDR3 reads TGTGCCAGCAGCCCTCGGACAGGGGGAAACTCTGGGGCCAACGTCCTGACTTTC. Amino acid sequence: CASSPRTGGNSGANVLTF.

The V and J genes are TRBV10-3 and TRBJ2-7; D gene ambiguous. CDR3 length: 13 residues. V lost 8 bases and J lost 5, with 16 bases in between. Germline V CDR1 and CDR2: ENHRY, SYGVKD. The CDR3 DNA reads TGTGCCATCCGGCCGTCCGGCGGCCACGAGCAGTACGTC. Its protein is CAIRPSGGHEQYV.

The CDR3 DNA reads TGTGCCAGCAGTCGAGTCCTCGGAAACTATGGCTACACCTTC. Protein product: CASSRVLGNYGYTF. This chain connects TRBV2 to TRBJ1-2, with D hard to call. Trimming took off 5 bases at V and 2 bases at J, with 12 bases between the two ends. Germline lookup yields CDR1 SNHLY and CDR2 FYNNEI. The CDR3 loop spans 14 amino acids.

This clone turned up a few times. This chain connects TRBV18 to TRBJ1-2; 8 bases match TRBD1. V lost 0 bases to trimming and J lost 7 bases; unmatched junction nucleotides: 10. Germline lookup yields CDR1 KGHSH and CDR2 LQKENI. The CDR3 contains 16 residues. The CDR3 coding sequence is TGTGCCAGCTCACCACCCCTGGCAGGGGGCCAGAGTGGCTACACCTTC. As protein: CASSPPLAGGQSGYTF.

The CDR3 here is CASSPGQGFWTDTQYF. CDR3 DNA: TGTGCCAGCAGCCCGGGACAGGGGTTTTGGACAGATACGCAGTATTTT. The chain has TRBV7-8 and TRBJ2-3, with 10 bases matching TRBD1. The ends lost 5 bases at V and 3 bases at J; junction bases unmatched: 8. The CDR3 runs to 16 residues. Germline values: CDR1 SGHVS, CDR2 FQNEAQ. Full variable domain (outside the CDR3, taken from reference TRBV7-8 and TRBJ2-3): GAGVSQSPRYKVAKRGQDVALRCDPISGHVSLFWYQQALGQGPEFLTYFQNEAQLDKSGLPSDRFFAERPEGSVSTLKIQRTQQEDSAVYLCASSPGQGFWTDTQYFGPGTRLTVL.

The chain joins TRBV5-1 to TRBJ1-2; the match to TRBD1 covers 7 bases. Germline assignment: CDR1 SGHRS and CDR2 YFSETQ. The J segment lost 8 bases and the V segment lost 3 bases, leaving 13 bases of the junction unmatched. The length of the CDR3 is 15 residues. CDR3 coding DNA: TGCGCCAGCAGCTACGACGGAGACAGGGTAGACGGCTACACCTTC. It specifies CASSYDGDRVDGYTF.

V gene TRBV29-1 combines with J gene TRBJ1-1, with 7 bases lining up with TRBD1. Germline CDR1 is SQVTM and CDR2 is ANQGSEA. The CDR3 runs 13 residues. V lost 4 bases, J lost 1 base, and 3 bases stayed unmatched. The CDR3 here is CSVGPGGNTEAFF. CDR3 bases: TGCAGCGTTGGTCCAGGGGGGAACACTGAAGCTTTCTTT.

This chain connects TRBV6-5 to TRBJ2-7; unclear D gene. In germline, CDR1 is MNHEY, CDR2 SVGAGI. This CDR3 has 13 residues. The V end was cut by 8 bases, the J end by 2 bases, with 13 bases between. CDR3 nucleotides: TGTGCCAGCGGACCTCCAGGCCCCTACGAGCAGTACTTC. This codes for CASGPPGPYEQYF.

Notes on this clone: The junction does not match germline at one end; this may be a read error. The J gene is TRBJ1-2, the V gene TRBV7-3; D remains ambiguous. Germline-derived CDR1 and CDR2 are SGHTA and FQGTGA. The CDR3 extends over 12 amino acids. CDR3 in amino acids: CASSLVSYGYTF. The CDR3 nucleotides are TGTGCTAGCAGCTTAGTCAGTTACGGCTACACCTTC.

This clone has only one observation. This rearrangement joins TRBV7-2 to TRBJ2-7, with D possibly TRBD2 on 6 matching bases. CDR3 length equals 13 residues. CDR1 is SGHTA, CDR2 FQGNSA, per germline. The ends were cut back, 5 bases at V and 3 bases at J, with 11 bases in the middle. CDR3 in amino acids: CASSRRRGYEQYF. The CDR3 DNA reads TGTGCCAGCAGCCGCCGGAGGGGCTACGAGCAGTACTTC.

A few counts support this clone. V is TRBV6-5 and J is TRBJ2-1; either TRBD1 or TRBD2 may supply D (5 bases each). The V end lost 4 bases, the J end lost 6 bases, and 16 bases lay between the germline ends. Germline-derived CDR1 and CDR2 are MNHEY and SVGAGI. The CDR3 covers 15 residues. CDR3 amino acids: CASSSSVKGTNEQFF. As DNA, the CDR3 is TGTGCCAGCAGTTCCTCAGTCAAAGGGACCAATGAGCAGTTCTTC.

This clone was observed a few times. The chain uses TRBV5-6 and TRBJ2-1; 11 nucleotides align to TRBD2. Per germline, CDR1 SGHDT and CDR2 YYEEEE. The CDR3 totals 18 residues. Trimming removed 1 base from V and 9 bases from J; junction bases left unmatched: 15. The CDR3 protein is CASSLSSVLAGALVEQFF. The CDR3 bases are TGTGCCAGCAGCTTGTCGTCCGTACTAGCGGGAGCGCTGGTTGAGCAGTTCTTC.

A few counts support this clone. This rearrangement joins TRBV5-5 to TRBJ2-1; D not certain. The CDR3 is made up of 11 amino acids. V was clipped by 4 bases and J by 12 bases, with 11 bases between them. The germline gives CDR1 SGHKS, CDR2 YYEKEE (reference sequence). The CDR3 region is CASSTGPRQFF. In DNA, the CDR3 is TGTGCCAGCAGCACCGGACCCCGGCAGTTCTTC.

A few counts support this clone. This chain uses TRBV30 with TRBJ1-2; D gene ambiguous. Germline lookup yields CDR1 GTSNPN and CDR2 SVGIG (reference sequence). This CDR3 spans 14 amino acids. Trimming stripped 2 bases from V and 4 bases from J, with 14 bases between. This CDR3 is CAWSLGSNSYGYTF. As DNA, the CDR3 is TGTGCCTGGAGTCTGGGCAGCAACTCCTATGGCTACACCTTC.

Only a few counts were recorded for this clone. The rearrangement uses TRBV2 and TRBJ2-7; D gene uncertain. With 5 bases removed from V and 4 bases from J, the gap between germline ends came to 6 bases. This CDR3 has 11 amino acids. In germline, CDR1 is SNHLY, CDR2 FYNNEI. CDR3 protein: CASSPEYEQYV. In DNA, the CDR3 is TGTGCCAGCAGTCCAGAGTACGAGCAGTACGTC.

A few counts support this clone. V is TRBV5-6 and J is TRBJ1-1; D gene ambiguous. The ends were cut back, 7 bases at V and 8 bases at J, with 18 bases in the middle. The CDR3 runs to 13 residues. Germline lookup yields CDR1 SGHDT and CDR2 YYEEEE. CDR3 amino acids: CASGRTGVREAFF. Here the CDR3 DNA reads TGTGCCAGCGGAAGGACCGGGGTTCGGGAAGCTTTCTTT.

This clone was detected only a few times. The rearrangement joins TRBV20-1 to TRBJ2-7, with a tentative D call TRBD2 (6 bases). Germline V gene sequence: CDR1 DFQATT, CDR2 SNEGSKA (reference sequence). With 6 bases removed from V and 4 bases from J, the gap between germline ends came to 10 bases. This CDR3 has 11 amino acids. DNA for the CDR3: TGCAGTGCAAGTCGGGGGTACGAGCAGTACGTC. This translates into CSASRGYEQYV.

The chain uses TRBV30 and TRBJ1-1; TRBD1 is a possible D gene (6 bases). Germline CDR1 and CDR2: GTSNPN and SVGIG (reference sequence). This CDR3 spans 13 amino acids. Trimming took off 4 bases at V and 5 bases at J, with 14 bases between the two ends. DNA for the CDR3: TGTGCCTGGATGAGGGGGGCGAGGACTGAAGCTTTCTTT. This codes for CAWMRGARTEAFF.